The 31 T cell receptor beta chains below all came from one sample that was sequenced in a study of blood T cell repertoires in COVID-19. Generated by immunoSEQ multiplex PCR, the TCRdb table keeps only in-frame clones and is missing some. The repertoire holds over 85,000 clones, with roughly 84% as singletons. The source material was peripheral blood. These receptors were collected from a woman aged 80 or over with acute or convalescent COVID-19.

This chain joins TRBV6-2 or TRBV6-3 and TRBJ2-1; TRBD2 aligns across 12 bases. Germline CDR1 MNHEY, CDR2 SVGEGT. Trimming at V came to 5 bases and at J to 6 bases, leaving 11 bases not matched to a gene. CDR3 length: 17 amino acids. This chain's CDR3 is CASSPWTSGVSSNEQFF. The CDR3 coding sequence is TGTGCCAGCAGTCCCTGGACTAGCGGGGTTAGTAGCAATGAGCAGTTCTTC.

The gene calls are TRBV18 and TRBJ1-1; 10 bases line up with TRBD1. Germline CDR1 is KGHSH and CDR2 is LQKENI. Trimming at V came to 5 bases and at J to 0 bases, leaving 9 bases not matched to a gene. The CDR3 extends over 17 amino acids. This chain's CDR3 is CASSTTGGGTVNTEAFF. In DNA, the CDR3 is TGTGCCAGCTCAACGACAGGGGGCGGGACAGTGAACACTGAAGCTTTCTTT.

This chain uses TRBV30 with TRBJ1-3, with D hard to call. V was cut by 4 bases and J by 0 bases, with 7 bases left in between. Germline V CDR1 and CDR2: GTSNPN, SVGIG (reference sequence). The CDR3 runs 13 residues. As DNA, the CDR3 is TGTGCCTGGAAATTCGGCTCTGGAAACACCATATATTTT. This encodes CAWKFGSGNTIYF.

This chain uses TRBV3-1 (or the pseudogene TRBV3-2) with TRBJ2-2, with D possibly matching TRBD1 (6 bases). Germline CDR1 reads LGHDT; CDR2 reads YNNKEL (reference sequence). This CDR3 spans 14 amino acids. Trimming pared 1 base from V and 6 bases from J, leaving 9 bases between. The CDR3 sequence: CASSQARGAGELFF. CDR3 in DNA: TGTGCCAGCAGCCAAGCCAGGGGTGCCGGGGAGCTGTTTTTT.

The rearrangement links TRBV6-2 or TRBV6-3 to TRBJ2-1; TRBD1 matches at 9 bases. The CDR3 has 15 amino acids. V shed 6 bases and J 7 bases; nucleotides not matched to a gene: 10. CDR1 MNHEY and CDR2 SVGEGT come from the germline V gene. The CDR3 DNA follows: TGTGCCAGCAGGCCTACAGGGGGCCGTAATAATGAGCAGTTCTTC. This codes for CASRPTGGRNNEQFF.

The CDR3 spells CATSDLQNRGLRETQYF. CDR3 sequence (DNA): TGTGCCACCAGTGATTTGCAGAACAGGGGGCTTAGGGAGACCCAGTACTTC. The rearrangement joins TRBV24-1 to TRBJ2-5, with 9 bases matching TRBD1. The CDR3 is 17 residues long. Germline loops: CDR1 KGHDR, CDR2 SFDVKD. V was pared by 0 bases and J by 5 bases, with 9 bases of the junction left unmatched.

In nucleotides, the CDR3 is TGTGCCAGCAGGAAGGACTGGGAGAACTATGGCTACACCTTC. Amino acid sequence: CASRKDWENYGYTF. The chain is built from TRBV6-5 and TRBJ1-2, with unresolved D. CDR1 and CDR2 (germline): MNHEY, SVGAGI. V was clipped by 6 bases and J by 2 bases, with 13 bases between them. The CDR3 has 14 residues.

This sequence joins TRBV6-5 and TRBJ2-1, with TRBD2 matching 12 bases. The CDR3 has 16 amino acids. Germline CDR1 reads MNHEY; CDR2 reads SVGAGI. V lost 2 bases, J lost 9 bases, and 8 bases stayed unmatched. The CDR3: CASSYPTSGSNGEQFF. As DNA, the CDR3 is TGTGCCAGCAGTTACCCGACTAGCGGGAGTAATGGTGAGCAGTTCTTC.

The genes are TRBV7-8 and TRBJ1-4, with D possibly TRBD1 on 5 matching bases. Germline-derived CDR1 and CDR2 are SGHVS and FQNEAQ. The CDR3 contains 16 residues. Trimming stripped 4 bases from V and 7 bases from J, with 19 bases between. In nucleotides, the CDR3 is TGTGCCAGCAGCTCGACCGGGGGAACGGGAGTTGAAAAACTGTTTTTT. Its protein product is CASSSTGGTGVEKLFF.

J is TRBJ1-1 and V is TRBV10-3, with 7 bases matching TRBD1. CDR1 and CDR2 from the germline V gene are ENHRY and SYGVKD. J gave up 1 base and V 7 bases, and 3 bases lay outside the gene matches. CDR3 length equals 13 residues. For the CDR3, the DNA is TGTGCCATCACCCGACAGGGGAACACTGAAGCTTTCTTT. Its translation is CAITRQGNTEAFF.

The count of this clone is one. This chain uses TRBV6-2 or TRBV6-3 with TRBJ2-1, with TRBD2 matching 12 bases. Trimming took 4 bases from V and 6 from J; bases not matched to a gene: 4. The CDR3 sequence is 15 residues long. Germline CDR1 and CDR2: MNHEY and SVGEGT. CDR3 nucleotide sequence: TGTGCCAGCAGTTCCGGACTAGCGGGGACCAATGAGCAGTTCTTC. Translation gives CASSSGLAGTNEQFF.

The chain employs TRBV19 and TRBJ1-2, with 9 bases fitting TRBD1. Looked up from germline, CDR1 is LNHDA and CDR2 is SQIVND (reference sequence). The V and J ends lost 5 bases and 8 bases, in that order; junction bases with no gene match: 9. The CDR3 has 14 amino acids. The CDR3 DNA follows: TGTGCCAGTAGTCTTCCGGGACAGGGAAGCGGCTACACCTTC. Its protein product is CASSLPGQGSGYTF.

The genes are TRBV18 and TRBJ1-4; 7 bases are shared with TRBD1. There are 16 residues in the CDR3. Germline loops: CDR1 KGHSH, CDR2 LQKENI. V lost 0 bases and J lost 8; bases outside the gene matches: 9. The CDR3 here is CASSPPRDRPGEKLFF. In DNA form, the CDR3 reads TGTGCCAGCTCACCACCGAGGGACAGACCAGGAGAAAAACTGTTTTTT.

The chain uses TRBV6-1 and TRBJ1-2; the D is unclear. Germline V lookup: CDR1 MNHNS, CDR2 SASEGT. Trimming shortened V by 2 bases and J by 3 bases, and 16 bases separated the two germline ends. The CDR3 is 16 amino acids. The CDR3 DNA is TGTGCCAGCAGTGAATCCGCGAGGGTGTCGTACTATGGCTACACCTTC. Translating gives CASSESARVSYYGYTF.

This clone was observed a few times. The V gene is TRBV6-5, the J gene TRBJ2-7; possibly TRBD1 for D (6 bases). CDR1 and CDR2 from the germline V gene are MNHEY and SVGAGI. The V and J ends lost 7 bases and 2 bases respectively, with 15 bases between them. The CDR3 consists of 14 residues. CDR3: CASTPTGPAYEQYF. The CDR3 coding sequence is TGTGCCAGCACCCCGACAGGTCCCGCCTACGAGCAGTACTTC.

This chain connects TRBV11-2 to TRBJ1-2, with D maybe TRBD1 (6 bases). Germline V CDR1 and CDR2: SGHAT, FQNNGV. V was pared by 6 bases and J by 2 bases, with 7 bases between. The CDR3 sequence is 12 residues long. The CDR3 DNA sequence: TGTGCCAGCAGTCAGGGGAACTATGGCTACACCTTC. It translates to CASSQGNYGYTF.

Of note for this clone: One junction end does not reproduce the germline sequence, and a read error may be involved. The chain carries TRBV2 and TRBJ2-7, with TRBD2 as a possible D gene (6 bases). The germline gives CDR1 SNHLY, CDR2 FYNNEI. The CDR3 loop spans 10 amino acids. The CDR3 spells CASRLERADF. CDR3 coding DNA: TGTGCCAGCAGACTCGAGCGGGCTGACTTC.

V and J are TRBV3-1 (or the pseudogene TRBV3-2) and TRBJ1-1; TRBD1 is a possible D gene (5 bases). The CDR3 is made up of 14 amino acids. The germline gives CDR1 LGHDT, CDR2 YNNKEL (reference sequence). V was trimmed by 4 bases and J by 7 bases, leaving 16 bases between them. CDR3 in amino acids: CASSLTDRRDEAFF. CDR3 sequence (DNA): TGTGCCAGCAGCCTAACTGACAGACGAGATGAAGCTTTCTTT.

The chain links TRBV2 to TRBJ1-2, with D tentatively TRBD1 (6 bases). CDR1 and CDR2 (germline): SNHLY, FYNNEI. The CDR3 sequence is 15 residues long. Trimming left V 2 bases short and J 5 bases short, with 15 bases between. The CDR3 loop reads CASSETFTGRYGYTF. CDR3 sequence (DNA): TGTGCCAGCAGTGAAACTTTTACAGGGAGATATGGCTACACCTTC.

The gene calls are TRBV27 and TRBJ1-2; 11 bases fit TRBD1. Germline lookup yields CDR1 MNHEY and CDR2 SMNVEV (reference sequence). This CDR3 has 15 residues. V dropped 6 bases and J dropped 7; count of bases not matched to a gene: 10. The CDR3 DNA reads TGTGCCAGCAGCCAAAACAGGGACAGGGGGACTGGCTACACCTTC. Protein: CASSQNRDRGTGYTF.

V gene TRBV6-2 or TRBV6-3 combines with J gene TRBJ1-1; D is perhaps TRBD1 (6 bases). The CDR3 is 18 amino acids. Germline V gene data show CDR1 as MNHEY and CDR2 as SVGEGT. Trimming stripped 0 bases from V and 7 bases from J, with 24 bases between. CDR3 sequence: CASSYSVGAGGSLNEAFF. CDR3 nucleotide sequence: TGTGCCAGCAGTTACTCGGTGGGGGCAGGCGGGTCCCTCAATGAAGCTTTCTTT.

CDR3 nucleotide sequence: TGTGCCAGCAGCGTAGGGAGGGAAGAGACCCAGTACTTC. It yields the protein CASSVGREETQYF. The J gene is TRBJ2-5, the V gene TRBV9; D is perhaps TRBD2 (6 bases). Germline CDR1 SGDLS, CDR2 YYNGEE. The V gene lost 0 bases and the J gene lost 3 bases, with 6 bases spanning the gap. This CDR3 comprises 13 residues.

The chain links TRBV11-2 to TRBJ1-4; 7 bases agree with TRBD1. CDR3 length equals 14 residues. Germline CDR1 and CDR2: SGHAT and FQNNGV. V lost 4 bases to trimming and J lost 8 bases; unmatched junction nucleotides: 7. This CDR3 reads CASSSDRRFEKLFF. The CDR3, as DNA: TGTGCCAGCAGCTCGGACAGGAGGTTCGAAAAACTGTTTTTT.

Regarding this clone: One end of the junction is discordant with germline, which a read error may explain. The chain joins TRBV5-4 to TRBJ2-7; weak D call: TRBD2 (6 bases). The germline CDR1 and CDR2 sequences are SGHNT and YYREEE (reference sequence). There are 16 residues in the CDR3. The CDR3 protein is CASSLQGTQASNEQYF. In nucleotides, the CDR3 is TGTGCCAGCAGCTTGCAAGGGACTCAGGCCTCCAACGAGCAGTACTTC.

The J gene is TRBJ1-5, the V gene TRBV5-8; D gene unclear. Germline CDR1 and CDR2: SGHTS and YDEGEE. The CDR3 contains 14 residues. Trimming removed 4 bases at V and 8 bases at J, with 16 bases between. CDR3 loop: CASSQGQVVEPQHF. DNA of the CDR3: TGTGCCAGCAGCCAAGGTCAGGTCGTGGAGCCCCAGCATTTT.

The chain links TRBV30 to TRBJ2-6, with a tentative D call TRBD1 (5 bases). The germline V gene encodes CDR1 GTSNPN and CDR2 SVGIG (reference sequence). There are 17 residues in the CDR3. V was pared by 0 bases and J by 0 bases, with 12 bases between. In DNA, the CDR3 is TGTGCCTGGAGTGTACGGGTAGGGGCCTCTGGGGCCAACGTCCTGACTTTC. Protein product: CAWSVRVGASGANVLTF.

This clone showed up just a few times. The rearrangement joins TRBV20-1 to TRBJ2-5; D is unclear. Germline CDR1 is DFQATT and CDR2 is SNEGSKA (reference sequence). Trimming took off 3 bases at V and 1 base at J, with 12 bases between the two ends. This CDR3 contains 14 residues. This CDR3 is CSASWLVSQETQYF. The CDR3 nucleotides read TGCAGTGCTAGTTGGCTTGTCAGCCAAGAGACCCAGTACTTC.

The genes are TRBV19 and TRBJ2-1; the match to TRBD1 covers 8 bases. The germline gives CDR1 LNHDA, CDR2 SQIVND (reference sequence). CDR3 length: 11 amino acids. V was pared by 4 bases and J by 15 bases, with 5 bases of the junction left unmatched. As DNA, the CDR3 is TGTGCCAGTAGTACGGGACAGGTCCCGTTCTTC. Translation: CASSTGQVPFF.

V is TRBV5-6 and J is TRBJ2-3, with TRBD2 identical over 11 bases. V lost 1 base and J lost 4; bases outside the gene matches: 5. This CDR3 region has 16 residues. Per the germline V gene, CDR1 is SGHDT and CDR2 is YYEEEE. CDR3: CASSLWASGRSDTQYF. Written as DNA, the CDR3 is TGTGCCAGCAGCTTGTGGGCTAGCGGGAGGTCAGATACGCAGTATTTT. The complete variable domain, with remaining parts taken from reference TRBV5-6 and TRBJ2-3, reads DAGVTQSPTHLIKTRGQQVTLRCSPKSGHDTVSWYQQALGQGPQFIFQYYEEEERQRGNFPDRFSGHQFPNYSSELNVNALLLGDSALYLCASSLWASGRSDTQYFGPGTRLTVL.

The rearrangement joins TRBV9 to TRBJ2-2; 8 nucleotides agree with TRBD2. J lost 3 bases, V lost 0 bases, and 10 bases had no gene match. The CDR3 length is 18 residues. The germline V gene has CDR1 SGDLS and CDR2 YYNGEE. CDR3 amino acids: CASSVGLGGAWDTGELFF. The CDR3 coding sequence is TGTGCCAGCAGCGTAGGACTCGGGGGGGCCTGGGACACCGGGGAGCTGTTTTTT.

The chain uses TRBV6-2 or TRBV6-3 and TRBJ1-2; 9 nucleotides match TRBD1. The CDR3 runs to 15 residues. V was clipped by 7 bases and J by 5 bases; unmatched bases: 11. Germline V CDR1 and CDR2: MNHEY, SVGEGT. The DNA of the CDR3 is TGTGCCAGCACCCCTCGGGACAGGGCTCGGTATGGCTACACCTTC. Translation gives CASTPRDRARYGYTF.